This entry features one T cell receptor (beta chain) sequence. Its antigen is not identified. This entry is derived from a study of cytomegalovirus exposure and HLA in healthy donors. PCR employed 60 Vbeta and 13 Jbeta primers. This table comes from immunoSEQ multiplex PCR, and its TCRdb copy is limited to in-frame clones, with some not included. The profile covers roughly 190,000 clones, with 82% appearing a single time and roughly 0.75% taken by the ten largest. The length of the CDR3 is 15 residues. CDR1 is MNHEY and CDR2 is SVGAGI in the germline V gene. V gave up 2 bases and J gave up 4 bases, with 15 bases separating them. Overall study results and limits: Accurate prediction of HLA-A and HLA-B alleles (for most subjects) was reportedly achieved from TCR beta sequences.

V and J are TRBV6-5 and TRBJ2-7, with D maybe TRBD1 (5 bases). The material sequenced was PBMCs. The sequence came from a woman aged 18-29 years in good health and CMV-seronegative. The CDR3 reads CASSYVLGQGYEQYF. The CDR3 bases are TGTGCCAGCAGTTACGTCCTGGGCCAGGGTTACGAGCAGTACTTC.